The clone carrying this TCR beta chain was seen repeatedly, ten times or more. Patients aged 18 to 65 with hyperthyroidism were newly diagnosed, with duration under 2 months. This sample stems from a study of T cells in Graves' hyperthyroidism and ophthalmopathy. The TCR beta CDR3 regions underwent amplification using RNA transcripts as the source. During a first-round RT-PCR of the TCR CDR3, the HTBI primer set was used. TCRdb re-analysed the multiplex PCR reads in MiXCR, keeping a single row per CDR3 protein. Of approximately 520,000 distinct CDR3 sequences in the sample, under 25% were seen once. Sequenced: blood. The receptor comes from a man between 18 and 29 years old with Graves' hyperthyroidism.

In DNA, the CDR3 is TGTGCCAGCAGTTTGGGAGGGGGCGGATTAAACATTCAGTACTTC. The encoded protein is CASSLGGGGLNIQYF. The chain has TRBV28 and TRBJ2-4; tentatively, D is TRBD1 or TRBD2 (7 bases each). The CDR3 length is 15 residues. CDR1 is MDHEN and CDR2 is SYDVKM in the germline V gene. Trimming stripped 3 bases from V and 6 bases from J, with 15 bases between.